These T cell receptor beta chains were read from a single sample in a study of cytomegalovirus exposure and HLA in healthy donors. Sequencing was performed with immunoSEQ multiplex PCR; in TCRdb, only in-frame clones are kept and a portion is missing. The sample holds about 110,000 clones; roughly 76% are singletons and the top ten take roughly 8%. Material: PBMCs. The receptors were gathered from a woman aged 50 to 60 in good health and CMV-seropositive. The CDR3 runs from the conserved cysteine through the conserved F or W. Fields, in order: clone size, J gene, V gene, D gene, CDR3 DNA, CDR3 protein. A D gene is named only where the DNA matches it firmly. Not all rows give a size; the values are once, few, many and, for expanded clones, a class.

. | TRBJ2-7 | TRBV9 | TRBD1 | TGTGCCAGCAGCCCCGGACAGGCGAGCTCCTACGAGCAGTACTTC | CASSPGQASSYEQYF
. | TRBJ1-2 | TRBV7-6 | TRBD1 | TGTGCCAGCAGCTTAAGTTCTGGGACAGGGGGCGGTGACTATGGCTACACCTTC | CASSLSSGTGGGDYGYTF
. | TRBJ1-2 | TRBV5-6 | . | TGTGCCAGCAGCTTGAGGACGGGACTTAACTATGGCTACACCTTC | CASSLRTGLNYGYTF
. | TRBJ2-1 | TRBV5-6 | . | TGTGCCAGCAGCTTGGCTCTAGAAGACAATGAGCAGTTCTTC | CASSLALEDNEQFF
. | TRBJ1-1 | TRBV15 | . | TGTGCCACCAGCAGAGATTACGCAACGCTGGGCAGTGAAGCTTTCTTT | CATSRDYATLGSEAFF
. | TRBJ2-1 | TRBV11-3 | TRBD1 | TGTGCCAGCAGCTTAGTAGGGGGACAGGGTGACAATGAGCAGTTCTTC | CASSLVGGQGDNEQFF
. | TRBJ1-6 | TRBV6-5 | . | TGTGCCAGCAGTTACTCGACAGGAAATTCACCCCTCCACTTT | CASSYSTGNSPLHF
. | TRBJ1-3 | TRBV6-6 | TRBD1 | TGTGCCAGCAGTTTACAGGGGGCCTCTGGAAACACCATATATTTT | CASSLQGASGNTIYF
. | TRBJ2-1 | TRBV13 | TRBD2 | TGTGCCAGCAGCTGGGGGACTAGCAATGAGCAGTTCTTC | CASSWGTSNEQFF
. | TRBJ1-5 | TRBV2 | TRBD1 | TGTGCCAGCACCCGAGAGGACAGGGCCTACAATCAGCCCCAGCATTTT | CASTREDRAYNQPQHF
. | TRBJ2-1 | TRBV18 | . | TGTGCCAGCTTTCAGGGGATCGACAATGAGCAGTTCTTC | CASFQGIDNEQFF
. | TRBJ2-3 | TRBV7-9 | TRBD2 | TGTGCCAGCAGCCGTTCAGCGGGGGGAGATGTAGATACGCAGTATTTT | CASSRSAGGDVDTQYF
. | TRBJ2-5 | TRBV25-1 | TRBD1 | TGTGCCAGCAGTGGACAGGGGTTTGGGACCCAGTACTTC | CASSGQGFGTQYF
. | TRBJ2-3 | TRBV4-2 | . | TGTGCCAGCAGCCAAGGAACGGGGGGCCCCACAGATACGCAGTATTTT | CASSQGTGGPTDTQYF
. | TRBJ2-1 | TRBV6-6 | . | TGTGCCAGCAGTTACTCGAGATTATATTACAATGAGCAGTTCTTC | CASSYSRLYYNEQFF
. | TRBJ2-3 | TRBV10-3 | TRBD2 | TGTGCCATCAGTGAGTCCCGGACTAGCGGGTTTGATACGCAGTATTTT | CAISESRTSGFDTQYF
. | TRBJ1-4 | TRBV4-2 | TRBD1 | TGTGCCAGCAGCCGACCGGGACAGGGGATTGAAAAACTGTTTTTT | CASSRPGQGIEKLFF
. | TRBJ1-5 | TRBV29-1 | . | TGCAGCGTTCTGGACGGGTCTAGCGATCAGCCCCAGCATTTT | CSVLDGSSDQPQHF
. | TRBJ2-7 | TRBV18 | TRBD2 | TGTGCCAGCTCACCACCGACAGAGTTGCTAGCGGGAGGGCCGGGGGAGCAGTACTTC | CASSPPTELLAGGPGEQYF
. | TRBJ2-7 | TRBV2 | . | TGTGCCAGCAGTGTGGACACGAACGTCTACGAGCAGTACTTC | CASSVDTNVYEQYF
. | TRBJ2-2 | TRBV5-4 | TRBD1 | TGTGCCAGCAGCTTGGGGGGACAGGGGTACACCGGGGAGCTGTTTTTT | CASSLGGQGYTGELFF
few | TRBJ1-1 | TRBV10-3 | . | TGTGCCATCAGTGACGCGGGCCACACTGAAGCTTTCTTT | CAISDAGHTEAFF
few | TRBJ2-7 | TRBV19 | TRBD1 | TGTGCCAGTAGTACAAAGCGATTGGGACAGCCCGGCGGGGAGCAGTACTTC | CASSTKRLGQPGGEQYF
. | TRBJ1-2 | TRBV18 | TRBD1 | TGTGCCAGCTCACCAACAGGGGAGGTTGGCTACACCTTC | CASSPTGEVGYTF
. | TRBJ1-6 | TRBV27 | TRBD1 | TGTGCCAGCAGTTTATCAGGGGGCGGACAATCACCCCTCCACTTT | CASSLSGGGQSPLHF
. | TRBJ1-3 | TRBV6-6 | . | TGTGCCAGCAGTTCCCACGATGAGTCTGGAAACACCATATATTTT | CASSSHDESGNTIYF
. | TRBJ1-5 | TRBV5-1 | . | TGCGCCAGCAGCTTCAATGGGGACTCGGGGCAGCCCCAGCATTTT | CASSFNGDSGQPQHF
few | TRBJ2-1 | TRBV7-2 | TRBD2 | TGTGCCAGCAGCTTTAGCGGGGGTTTCTACAATGAGCAGTTCTTC | CASSFSGGFYNEQFF
. | TRBJ2-7 | TRBV5-1 | TRBD1 | TGCGCCAGCAGCCAGGTCAGTGGGACAGGGCCCGTGCGGTACTTC | CASSQVSGTGPVRYF
. | TRBJ1-1 | TRBV19 | . | TGTGCCAGTAGTATTTGGGACACGAGGGGCGAAGCTTTCTTT | CASSIWDTRGEAFF
. | TRBJ2-3 | TRBV6-5 | . | TGTGCCAGCAGTCTCCCTAGCACAGATACGCAGTATTTT | CASSLPSTDTQYF
. | TRBJ2-7 | TRBV6-1 | TRBD2 | TGTGCCAGTGGACTAGCGGGTTCCTACGAGCAGTACTTC | CASGLAGSYEQYF
. | TRBJ2-5 | TRBV2 | TRBD2 | TGTGCCAGCAGTTTCGGACTAGCGGAGACCCAGTACTTC | CASSFGLAETQYF
. | TRBJ2-7 | TRBV18 | TRBD1 | TGTGCCAGCTCACCGGGACAGGGGGCGCGGGTTTACGAGCAGTACTTC | CASSPGQGARVYEQYF
few | TRBJ2-7 | TRBV23-1 | TRBD2 | TGCGCCAGCAGTCAATCGAGGTCGGGGACTAGCGGAAGTCCCGGGAAGACCCTCTACGAGCAGTACTTC | CASSQSRSGTSGSPGKTLYEQYF
once | TRBJ2-3 | TRBV9 | TRBD2 | TGTGCCAGCTCCTGGGGACTAGAGACGTCCATTAGCACAGATACGCAGTATTTT | CASSWGLETSISTDTQYF
. | TRBJ1-1 | TRBV6-5 | TRBD1 | TGTGCCAGCAGGTCCGGGACAGAAACTGAAGCTTTCTTT | CASRSGTETEAFF